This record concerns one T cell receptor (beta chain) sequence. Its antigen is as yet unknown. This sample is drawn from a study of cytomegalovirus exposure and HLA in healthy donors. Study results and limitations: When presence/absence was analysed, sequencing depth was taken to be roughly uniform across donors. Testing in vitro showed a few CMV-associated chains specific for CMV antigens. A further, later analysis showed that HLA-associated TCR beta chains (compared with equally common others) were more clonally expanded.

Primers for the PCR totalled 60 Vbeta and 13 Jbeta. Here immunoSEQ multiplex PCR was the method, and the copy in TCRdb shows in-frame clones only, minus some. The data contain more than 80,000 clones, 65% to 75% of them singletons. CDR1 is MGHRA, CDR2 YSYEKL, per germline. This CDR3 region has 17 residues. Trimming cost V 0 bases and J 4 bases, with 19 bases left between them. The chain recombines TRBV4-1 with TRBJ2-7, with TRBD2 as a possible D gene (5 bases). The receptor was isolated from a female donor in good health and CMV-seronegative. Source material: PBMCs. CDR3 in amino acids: CASSQDPHVDGGYEQYF. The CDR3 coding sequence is TGCGCCAGCAGCCAAGATCCCCACGTAGATGGAGGTTACGAGCAGTACTTC.